The clone carrying this T cell receptor (beta chain) was counted ten times or more. The CDR3 has 13 amino acids. Trimming left V 4 bases short and J 0 bases short, with 1 base between. RNA transcripts gave rise to amplified TCR beta CDR3 regions. A set of HTBI primers served as the primers for a first-round RT-PCR of the TCR CDR3. MiXCR, run by TCRdb on the multiplex PCR reads, gives a single entry per CDR3 protein. The sample lists hundreds of thousands of distinct CDR3 sequences, 15% to 17% seen once, with 11% to 15% in the top ten. The entry originates in a study of T cells in Graves' hyperthyroidism and ophthalmopathy. The study defined stable Graves' hyperthyroidism as no ophthalmopathy progression within 18 months. Among the patients, aged 18 to 65, hyperthyroidism was newly diagnosed and had lasted under 2 months.

The specimen sequenced was blood. The chain employs TRBV12-3 or TRBV12-4 and TRBJ2-6; D remains ambiguous. This TCR was sampled from a woman younger than 35 with Graves' hyperthyroidism. The DNA of the CDR3 is TGTGCCAGCAGTTACTCTGGGGCCAACGTCCTGACTTTC. It specifies CASSYSGANVLTF.